This TCR beta chain was observed in a study of cytomegalovirus exposure and HLA in healthy donors. The PCR ran on 60 Vbeta and 13 Jbeta primers. The protocol was immunoSEQ multiplex PCR, while the TCRdb copy is restricted to in-frame clones and leaves out a portion. The table has some 150,000 clones, around 85% seen once; the top ten hold roughly 4.2%. Germline values: CDR1 MNHEY, CDR2 SVGAGI. V dropped 2 bases and J dropped 6 bases, with 8 bases sitting between them. The CDR3 contains 14 residues. The chain uses TRBV6-5 and TRBJ1-6; TRBD1 might be the D (5 bases). This receptor was taken from a man in his forties or fifties in good health and CMV-seropositive. The material sequenced was PBMCs. The CDR3 reads CASSYAQGNSPLHF. The CDR3 bases are TGTGCCAGCAGTTACGCCCAGGGTAATTCACCCCTCCACTTT.